The 4 T cell receptor beta chains below were found in one sample sequenced in a study of graft-versus-host responses after intestinal transplantation. The data were produced by immunoSEQ multiplex PCR, yet TCRdb's version contains in-frame clones alone and is incomplete. The data show more than 9,000 clones, roughly 90% seen once. Lamina propria and intraepithelial lymphocytes were released by processing graft tissue. Sequences were derived from ileum tissue, sampled around 740 days after intestinal transplantation. These receptors were obtained from a human patient who received an intestinal transplant, so some T cells may come from the graft donor.

This clone is a singleton in its sample. The CDR3 is CASSQRSEREGSGETQYF. DNA for the CDR3: TGTGCCAGCAGCCAAAGAAGTGAGAGGGAGGGGTCGGGTGAGACCCAGTACTTC. The chain joins TRBV14 to TRBJ2-5; TRBD2 matches 7 bases. CDR3 size: 18 residues. V lost 2 bases to trimming and J lost 5 bases; unmatched junction nucleotides: 17. The V gene's germline CDR1 is SGHDN and CDR2 FVKESK.

The J gene is TRBJ1-2, the V gene TRBV7-9; no clear D. CDR1 and CDR2 (germline): SEHNR, FQNEAQ (reference sequence). The V end was cut by 4 bases, the J end by 5 bases, with 17 bases between. The CDR3 has 15 amino acids. CDR3 loop: CASSSSMDPLYGYTF. CDR3 nucleotides: TGTGCCAGCAGCTCCTCCATGGACCCCTTATATGGCTACACCTTC.

Remarks on this clone: Other DNA sequences of this sample code for an identical CDR3. The chain employs TRBV19 and TRBJ1-6; D is unresolved. Trimming stripped 5 bases from V and 3 bases from J, with 14 bases between. The CDR3 is made up of 16 amino acids. CDR1 LNHDA and CDR2 SQIVND come from the germline V gene (reference sequence). The CDR3 DNA follows: TGTGCCAGTAGTGAATCATCTTCAAACTATAATTCACCCCTCCACTTT. Its protein product is CASSESSSNYNSPLHF.

The chain recombines TRBV5-1 with TRBJ2-1; 13 bases map to TRBD2. The CDR3 contains 15 residues. Germline V gene data show CDR1 as SGHRS and CDR2 as YFSETQ. After removal of 4 bases from V and 9 bases from J, the junction contained 7 bases not matched to a gene. In nucleotides, the CDR3 is TGCGCCAGCAGCGACCGGACTAGCGGGGGCTCTGAGCAGTTCTTC. Its translation is CASSDRTSGGSEQFF.